This record concerns one T cell receptor (beta chain) sequence. Assay: immunoSEQ multiplex PCR; the TCRdb copy retains only in-frame clones and omits some. The sample has approximately 97,000 clones, nearly 90% seen once. V lost 1 base to trimming and J lost 6 bases, with 12 bases between them. Germline values: CDR1 SGHVS, CDR2 FQNEAQ. This CDR3 comprises 14 residues. The data were taken from a study of blood T cell repertoires in COVID-19. The clonotype originates from a middle-aged man with active COVID-19. Specimen: peripheral blood. The chain has TRBV7-8 and TRBJ1-1, with D possibly matching TRBD1 (6 bases). For the CDR3, the DNA is TGTGCCAGCAGCTTAGTAGGACAGTCTGCTGAAGCTTTCTTT. Protein product: CASSLVGQSAEAFF.